The 13 T cell receptor beta chains listed next were all sequenced from one sample in a study of Ad26.COV2.S vaccination and SARS-CoV-2 variants. TCRdb's table, derived via immunoSEQ multiplex PCR, lists solely in-frame clones and lacks some. The sample consists of over 130,000 clones, 80% to 90% of them appearing once. Sample: peripheral blood, taken after recovery from COVID-19. These receptors came from a human donor who had recovered from COVID-19.

The genes are TRBV7-2 and TRBJ1-1; D is unclear. The germline V gene encodes CDR1 SGHTA and CDR2 FQGNSA. The V end was cut by 6 bases, the J end by 4 bases, with 12 bases between. The CDR3 runs 13 residues. DNA for the CDR3: TGTGCCAGCAGTTTTAGATATGGCACTGAAGCTTTCTTT. This encodes CASSFRYGTEAFF.

The J gene is TRBJ1-4, the V gene TRBV6-5, with TRBD1 matching over 8 bases. CDR3 length: 15 amino acids. V was pared by 6 bases and J by 4 bases, with 7 bases of the junction left unmatched. Germline CDR1 is MNHEY and CDR2 is SVGAGI. CDR3 amino acids: CASRDWTGINEKLFF. In nucleotides, the CDR3 is TGTGCCAGCAGGGATTGGACAGGGATTAATGAAAAACTGTTTTTT.

A single count supports this clone. A junction boundary mismatches the germline segment, possibly from a read error. The chain has TRBV28 and TRBJ1-6, with D possibly TRBD1 on 5 matching bases. There are 17 residues in the CDR3. The germline V gene has CDR1 MDHEN and CDR2 SYDVKM. The CDR3 nucleotides are TGTGCCAGCAGTGGGGGAGGTACCAAGGAATATAGTTCACCCCTCCACTTT. Translated, it gives CASSGGGTKEYSSPLHF.

Here the CDR3 DNA reads TGTGCCTGGAGTCCAGGGCTCGGCGATGAAAAACTGTTTTTT. Amino acid sequence: CAWSPGLGDEKLFF. V usage is TRBV30 and J usage is TRBJ1-4, with D perhaps TRBD1 (5 bases). Per the germline V gene, CDR1 is GTSNPN and CDR2 is SVGIG (reference sequence). This CDR3 is built from 14 residues. V was cut by 2 bases and J by 6 bases, with 13 bases left in between.

The chain joins TRBV7-9 to TRBJ2-3; tentatively, D is TRBD1 (6 bases). Deletions cut 5 bases from V and 2 bases from J, with 14 bases between. This CDR3 comprises 15 residues. Germline CDR1 reads SEHNR; CDR2 reads FQNEAQ (reference sequence). This chain's CDR3 is CASSQQGLSTDTQYF. CDR3 bases: TGTGCCAGCAGCCAACAGGGTCTTTCCACAGATACGCAGTATTTT.

V usage is TRBV28 and J usage is TRBJ2-2; D gene ambiguous. The CDR3 length is 12 residues. V was pared by 5 bases and J by 5 bases, with 6 bases between. Germline loops: CDR1 MDHEN, CDR2 SYDVKM. The CDR3 loop reads CASSKQTGELFF. The CDR3 coding sequence is TGTGCCAGCAGTAAACAAACCGGGGAGCTGTTTTTT.

This clone occurred a few times. The chain links TRBV29-1 to TRBJ1-1, with D hard to call. The length of the CDR3 is 15 residues. V gave up 7 bases and J gave up 2 bases, with 20 bases separating them. Germline-derived CDR1 and CDR2 are SQVTM and ANQGSEA. CDR3 region: CSAQEGRETNTEAFF. Here the CDR3 DNA reads TGCAGCGCCCAGGAGGGTAGGGAAACAAACACTGAAGCTTTCTTT. Full variable domain (rest looked up from reference TRBV29-1 and TRBJ1-1): SAVISQKPSRDICQRGTSLTIQCQVDSQVTMMFWYRQQPGQSLTLIATANQGSEATYESGFVIDKFPISRPNLTFSTLTVSNMSPEDSSIYLCSAQEGRETNTEAFFGQGTRLTVV.

This clone was picked up one time. The CDR3 region is CASSPQRSGNTIYF. CDR3 DNA sequence: TGTGCCAGCAGCCCCCAGAGGTCTGGAAACACCATATATTTT. The chain is built from TRBV5-6 and TRBJ1-3; no clear D. Germline values: CDR1 SGHDT, CDR2 YYEEEE. The V end was cut by 4 bases, the J end by 1 base, with 9 bases between. This CDR3 contains 14 residues.

The genes are TRBV28 and TRBJ1-3; 11 bases agree with TRBD1. V trimming: 4 bases; J trimming: 8 bases; junction bases outside the gene matches: 4. Germline assignment: CDR1 MDHEN and CDR2 SYDVKM. The length of the CDR3 is 14 residues. The CDR3 DNA sequence: TGTGCCAGCAGTTCCGGACAGGGGGCAGACACCATATATTTT. This sequence encodes CASSSGQGADTIYF.

The chain combines TRBV6-1 with TRBJ2-7, with a tentative D call TRBD1 (5 bases). The CDR3 sequence is 14 residues long. V shed 3 bases and J shed 4 bases, with 13 bases lying between them. From germline, CDR1 is MNHNS and CDR2 SASEGT. CDR3 residues: CASSDQGSGYEQYF. The CDR3 DNA is TGTGCCAGCAGTGACCAGGGTTCAGGTTACGAGCAGTACTTC.

CDR3 nucleotides: TGTGCCAGCAGTCTGATAATACAGGGGATTCGGGAAAAACTGTTTTTT. It codes for CASSLIIQGIREKLFF. The chain carries TRBV28 and TRBJ1-4, with TRBD1 matching 7 bases. Germline-derived CDR1 and CDR2 are MDHEN and SYDVKM. V was pared by 5 bases and J by 8 bases, with 14 bases of the junction left unmatched. The CDR3 length is 16 residues.

The CDR3 loop reads CASSSDGLYQETQYF. As DNA, the CDR3 is TGTGCCAGCAGCTCGGACGGCCTGTACCAAGAGACCCAGTACTTC. The chain has TRBV5-6 and TRBJ2-5; D call uncertain. V shed 3 bases and J shed 0 bases, with 12 bases lying between them. Germline-derived CDR1 and CDR2 are SGHDT and YYEEEE. The CDR3 loop spans 15 amino acids.

CDR3 region: CASSFGGEQYF. CDR3 in DNA: TGTGCCAGCAGTTTCGGCGGGGAGCAGTACTTC. V and J are TRBV6-5 and TRBJ2-7; D may be TRBD2 (5 bases). The CDR3 loop spans 11 amino acids. Trimming took off 4 bases at V and 7 bases at J, with 8 bases between the two ends. Per the germline V gene, CDR1 is MNHEY and CDR2 is SVGAGI.